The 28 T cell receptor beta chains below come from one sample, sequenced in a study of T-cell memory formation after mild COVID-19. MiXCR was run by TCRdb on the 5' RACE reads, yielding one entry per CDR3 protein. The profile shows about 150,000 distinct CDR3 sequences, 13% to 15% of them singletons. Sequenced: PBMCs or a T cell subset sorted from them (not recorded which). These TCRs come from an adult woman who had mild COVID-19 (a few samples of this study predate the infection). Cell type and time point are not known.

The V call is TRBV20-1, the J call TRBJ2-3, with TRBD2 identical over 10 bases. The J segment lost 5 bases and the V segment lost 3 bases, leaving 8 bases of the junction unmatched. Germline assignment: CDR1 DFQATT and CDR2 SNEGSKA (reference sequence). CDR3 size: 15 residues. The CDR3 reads CSARDLAGGRDTQYF. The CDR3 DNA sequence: TGCAGTGCTAGGGATTTAGCGGGAGGAAGAGATACGCAGTATTTT.

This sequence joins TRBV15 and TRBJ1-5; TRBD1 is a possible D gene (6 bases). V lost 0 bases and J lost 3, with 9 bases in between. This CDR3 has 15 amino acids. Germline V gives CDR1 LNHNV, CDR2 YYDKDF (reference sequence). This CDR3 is CATSREGGVNQPQHF. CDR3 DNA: TGTGCCACCAGCAGAGAAGGGGGGGTCAATCAGCCCCAGCATTTT.

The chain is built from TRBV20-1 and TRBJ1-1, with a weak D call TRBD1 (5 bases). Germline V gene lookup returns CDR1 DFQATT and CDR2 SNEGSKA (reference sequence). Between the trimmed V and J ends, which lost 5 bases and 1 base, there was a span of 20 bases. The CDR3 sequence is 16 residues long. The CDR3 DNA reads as TGCAGTGCTCTCAGGGCGGGCAAGACCAAGAACACTGAAGCTTTCTTT. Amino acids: CSALRAGKTKNTEAFF.

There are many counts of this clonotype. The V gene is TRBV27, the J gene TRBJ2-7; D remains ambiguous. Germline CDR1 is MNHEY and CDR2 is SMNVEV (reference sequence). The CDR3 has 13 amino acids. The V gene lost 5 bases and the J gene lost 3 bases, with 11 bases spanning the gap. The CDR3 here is CASSISTNYEQYF. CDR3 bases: TGTGCCAGCAGTATTTCCACTAACTACGAGCAGTACTTC.

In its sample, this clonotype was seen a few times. The CDR3 coding sequence is TGTGCCAGCCGCCCGGAGGGCGGGAATGAGCAGTTCTTC. Translation gives CASRPEGGNEQFF. The V call is TRBV11-3, the J call TRBJ2-1, with D perhaps matching TRBD2 (6 bases). Per germline, CDR1 SGHNT and CDR2 YENEEA. The germline V and J ends were trimmed by 8 bases and 7 bases, with 15 bases remaining between them. CDR3 length: 13 residues.

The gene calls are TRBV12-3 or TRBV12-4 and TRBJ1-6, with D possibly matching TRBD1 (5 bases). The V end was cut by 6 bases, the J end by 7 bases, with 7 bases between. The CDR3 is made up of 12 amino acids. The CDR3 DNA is TGTGCCAGCAGACAGGAGAATTCACCCCTCCACTTT. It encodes CASRQENSPLHF.

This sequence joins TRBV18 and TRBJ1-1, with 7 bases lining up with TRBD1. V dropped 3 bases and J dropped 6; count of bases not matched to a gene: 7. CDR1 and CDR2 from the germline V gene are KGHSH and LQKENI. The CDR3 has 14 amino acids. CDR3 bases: TGTGCCAGCTCACCCGACAGGGCGAATCCTGAAGCTTTCTTT. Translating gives CASSPDRANPEAFF.

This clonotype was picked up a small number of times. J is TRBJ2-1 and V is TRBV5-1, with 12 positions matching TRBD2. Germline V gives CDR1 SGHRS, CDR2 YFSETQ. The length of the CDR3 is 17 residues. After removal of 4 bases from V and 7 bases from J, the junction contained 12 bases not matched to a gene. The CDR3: CASSLGGLAGWGNEQFF. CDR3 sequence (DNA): TGCGCCAGCAGCCTCGGGGGACTAGCGGGTTGGGGTAATGAGCAGTTCTTC.

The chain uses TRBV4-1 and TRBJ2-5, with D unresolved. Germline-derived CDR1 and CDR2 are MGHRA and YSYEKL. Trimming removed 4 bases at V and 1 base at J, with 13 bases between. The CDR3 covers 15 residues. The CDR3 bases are TGCGCCAGCAGCCTTCTTCCAGGTCCCCAAGAGACCCAGTACTTC. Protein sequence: CASSLLPGPQETQYF.

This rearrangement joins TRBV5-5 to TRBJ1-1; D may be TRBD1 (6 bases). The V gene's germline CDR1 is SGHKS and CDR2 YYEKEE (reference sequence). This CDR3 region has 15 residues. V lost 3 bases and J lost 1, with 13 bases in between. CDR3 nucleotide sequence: TGTGCCAGCAGCTCTAAGACAGGAACGAACACTGAAGCTTTCTTT. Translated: CASSSKTGTNTEAFF.

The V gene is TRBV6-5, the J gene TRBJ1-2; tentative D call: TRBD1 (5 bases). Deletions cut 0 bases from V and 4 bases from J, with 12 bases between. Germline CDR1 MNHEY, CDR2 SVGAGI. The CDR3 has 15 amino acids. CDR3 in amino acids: CASSYSYQGTYGYTF. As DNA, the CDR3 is TGTGCCAGCAGTTACTCGTATCAGGGAACCTATGGCTACACCTTC.

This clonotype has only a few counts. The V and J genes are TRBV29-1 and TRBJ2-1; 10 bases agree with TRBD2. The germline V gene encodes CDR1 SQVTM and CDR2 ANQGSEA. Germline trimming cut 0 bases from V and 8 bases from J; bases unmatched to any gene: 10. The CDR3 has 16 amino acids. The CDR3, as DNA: TGCAGCGTTGAAGATCGCCTAGCGGGAGTGGGAGATGAGCAGTTCTTC. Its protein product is CSVEDRLAGVGDEQFF.

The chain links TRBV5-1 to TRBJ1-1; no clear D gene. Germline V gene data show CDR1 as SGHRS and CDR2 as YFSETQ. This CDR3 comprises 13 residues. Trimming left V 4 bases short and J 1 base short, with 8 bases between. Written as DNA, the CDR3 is TGCGCCAGCAGCCCAGCCTCGAACACTGAAGCTTTCTTT. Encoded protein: CASSPASNTEAFF.

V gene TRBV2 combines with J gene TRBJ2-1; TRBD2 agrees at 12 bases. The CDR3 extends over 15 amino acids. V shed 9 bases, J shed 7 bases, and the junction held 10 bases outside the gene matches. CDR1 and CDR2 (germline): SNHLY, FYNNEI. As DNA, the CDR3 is TGTGCCAGGAGAAGACTAGCGGGGGAGAGTAATGAGCAGTTCTTC. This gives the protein CARRRLAGESNEQFF.

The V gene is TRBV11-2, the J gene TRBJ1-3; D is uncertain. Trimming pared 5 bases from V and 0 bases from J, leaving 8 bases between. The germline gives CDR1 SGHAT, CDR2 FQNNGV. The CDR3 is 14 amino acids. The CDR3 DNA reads TGTGCCAGCAGCACCCGGGGCTCTGGAAACACCATATATTTT. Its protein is CASSTRGSGNTIYF.

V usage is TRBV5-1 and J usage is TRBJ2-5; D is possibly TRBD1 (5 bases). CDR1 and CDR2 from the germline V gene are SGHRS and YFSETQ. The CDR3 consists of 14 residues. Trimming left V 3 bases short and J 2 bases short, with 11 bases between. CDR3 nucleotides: TGCGCCAGCAGCTACGGACACGGGCAAGAGACCCAGTACTTC. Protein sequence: CASSYGHGQETQYF.

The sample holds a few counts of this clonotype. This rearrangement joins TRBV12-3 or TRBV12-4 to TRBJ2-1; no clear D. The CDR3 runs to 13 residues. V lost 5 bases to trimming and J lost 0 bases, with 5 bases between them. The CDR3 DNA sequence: TGTGCCAGCAGTCTGGTCTCCTACAATGAGCAGTTCTTC. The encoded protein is CASSLVSYNEQFF.

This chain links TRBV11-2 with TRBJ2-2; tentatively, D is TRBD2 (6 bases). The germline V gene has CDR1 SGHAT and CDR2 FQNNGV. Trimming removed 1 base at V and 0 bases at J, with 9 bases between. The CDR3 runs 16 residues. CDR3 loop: CASSLGSGSNTGELFF. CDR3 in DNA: TGTGCCAGCAGCTTAGGTAGCGGATCGAACACCGGGGAGCTGTTTTTT.

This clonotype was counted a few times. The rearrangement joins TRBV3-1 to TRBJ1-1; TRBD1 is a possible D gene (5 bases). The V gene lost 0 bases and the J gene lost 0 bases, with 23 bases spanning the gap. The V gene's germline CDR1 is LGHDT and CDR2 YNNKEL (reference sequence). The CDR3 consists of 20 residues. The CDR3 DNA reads TGTGCCAGCAGCCAAGATCCTTCCAGGGCACGGCTTCGAATGAACACTGAAGCTTTCTTT. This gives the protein CASSQDPSRARLRMNTEAFF.

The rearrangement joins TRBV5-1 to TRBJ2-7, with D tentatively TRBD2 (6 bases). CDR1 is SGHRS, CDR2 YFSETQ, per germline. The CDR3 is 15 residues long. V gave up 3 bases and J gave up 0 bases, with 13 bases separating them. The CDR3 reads CASSSSGLSSYEQYF. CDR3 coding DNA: TGCGCCAGCAGCTCGAGCGGGCTGAGCTCCTACGAGCAGTACTTC.

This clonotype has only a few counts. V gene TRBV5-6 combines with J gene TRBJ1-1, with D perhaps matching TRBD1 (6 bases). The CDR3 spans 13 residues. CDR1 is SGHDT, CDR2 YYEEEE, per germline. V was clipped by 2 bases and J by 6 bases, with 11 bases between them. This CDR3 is CASSLVEGAEAFF. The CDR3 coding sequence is TGTGCCAGCAGCTTAGTAGAGGGGGCTGAAGCTTTCTTT.

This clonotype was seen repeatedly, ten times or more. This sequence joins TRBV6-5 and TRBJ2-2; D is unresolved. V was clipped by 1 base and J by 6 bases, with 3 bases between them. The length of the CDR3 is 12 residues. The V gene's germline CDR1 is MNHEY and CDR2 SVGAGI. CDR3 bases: TGTGCCAGCAGTTACTTCGCCGGGGAGCTGTTTTTT. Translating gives CASSYFAGELFF.

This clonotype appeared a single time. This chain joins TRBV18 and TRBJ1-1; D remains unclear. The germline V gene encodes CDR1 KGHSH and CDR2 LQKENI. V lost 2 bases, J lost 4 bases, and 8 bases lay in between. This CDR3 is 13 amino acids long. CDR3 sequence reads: CASSPELATEAFF. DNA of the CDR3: TGTGCCAGCTCACCAGAGTTGGCCACTGAAGCTTTCTTT.

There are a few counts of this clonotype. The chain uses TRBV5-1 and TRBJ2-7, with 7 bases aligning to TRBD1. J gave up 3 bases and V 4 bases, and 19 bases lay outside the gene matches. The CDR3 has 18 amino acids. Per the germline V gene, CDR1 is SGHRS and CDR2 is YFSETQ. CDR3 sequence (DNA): TGCGCCAGCAGCCCTGAGGTCACACTCTTGGGACAGAACTACGAGCAGTACTTC. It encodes CASSPEVTLLGQNYEQYF.

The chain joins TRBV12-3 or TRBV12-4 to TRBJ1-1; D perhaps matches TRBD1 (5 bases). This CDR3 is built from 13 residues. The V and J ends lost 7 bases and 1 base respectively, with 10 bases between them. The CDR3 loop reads CASTPGGNTEAFF. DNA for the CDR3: TGTGCCAGCACCCCGGGGGGGAACACTGAAGCTTTCTTT.

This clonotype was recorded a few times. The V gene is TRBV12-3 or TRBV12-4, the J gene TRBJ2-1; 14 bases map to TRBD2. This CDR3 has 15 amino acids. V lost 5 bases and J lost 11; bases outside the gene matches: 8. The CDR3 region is CASSPRGLAGVQQFF. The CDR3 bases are TGTGCCAGCAGTCCACGGGGACTAGCGGGGGTGCAGCAGTTCTTC.

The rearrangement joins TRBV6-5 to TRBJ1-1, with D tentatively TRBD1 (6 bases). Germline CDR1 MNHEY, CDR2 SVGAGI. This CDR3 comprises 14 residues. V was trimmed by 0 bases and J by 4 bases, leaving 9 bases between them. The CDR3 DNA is TGTGCCAGCAGTTACTCCCAGGGGTCCACTGAAGCTTTCTTT. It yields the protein CASSYSQGSTEAFF.

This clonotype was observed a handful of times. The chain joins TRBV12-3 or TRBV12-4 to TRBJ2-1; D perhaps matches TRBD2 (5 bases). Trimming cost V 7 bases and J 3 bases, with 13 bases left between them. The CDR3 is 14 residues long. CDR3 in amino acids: CASTQDGDYNEQFF. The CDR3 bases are TGTGCCAGCACCCAAGACGGGGACTACAATGAGCAGTTCTTC.